This paragraph covers one T cell receptor (beta chain) sequence. The data originate from a study of T-cell reconstitution after alpha-beta-depleted transplantation in children. TCRbeta library construction was performed incorporating unique molecular identifiers. MiXCR, run by TCRdb on the PCR reads, gives a single entry per CDR3 protein. The data contain around 370,000 distinct CDR3 sequences, under 13% of them singletons. The source of this sequence is a human donor who donated a stem cell graft to a child with acute lymphoblastic leukemia. The sample consisted of PBMCs from the stem cell graft donor, taken from the stem cell graft.

CDR3: CASSQAVPAGTYEQYF. CDR3 bases: TGTGCCAGCAGCCAAGCTGTCCCAGCGGGGACGTACGAGCAGTACTTC. V and J are TRBV3-1 and TRBJ2-7; 7 nucleotides agree with TRBD2. This CDR3 spans 16 amino acids. With V trimmed by 1 base and J by 4 bases, 10 bases remained unmatched. Germline lookup yields CDR1 LGHDT and CDR2 YNNKEL (reference sequence).